Given below is one TCR beta chain in context. Its target is unknown. This CDR3 is missing its conserved last phenylalanine or tryptophan, likely due to a read error. The CDR3 has 15 amino acids. CDR1 is KGHSH, CDR2 LQKENI, per germline. V lost 1 base, J lost 4 bases, and 13 bases lay in between. The source of the sample is a study of tumor-infiltrating lymphocytes in primary liver carcinoma. The study's findings and limits: Present in all five tumor regions were only about 7.5-24% of the top clones.

From about 530 ng total RNA, TCR beta cDNA was generated with a primer in the constant region. Nested multiplex PCR, run for three rounds with slightly modified ARM-PCR, yielded TCR beta libraries. Use of TRBV1-TRBV30 forward primers with a C-beta reverse primer characterized the first two PCR rounds, which lasted 10 cycles each. MiXCR was run by TCRdb on the multiplex PCR reads, yielding one entry per CDR3 protein. The repertoire holds roughly 100,000 distinct CDR3 sequences, with around 84% as singletons. The tissue used was unsorted bulk material of about 19-34 mg. RNA and DNA were co-extracted from it with the AllPrep DNA/RNA mini kit. Resecting the tumor surgically was how the patients' primary liver carcinoma was treated.

The sample was liver tumor tissue from sampling region 3. Subset noted: tumor region T3, left-lateral pole. This clonotype was sampled from a man in his forties with primary liver carcinoma and hepatitis B virus infection. The V gene is TRBV18, the J gene TRBJ2-5, with D possibly matching TRBD1 (6 bases). The CDR3 here is CASSPRMGDTETQYL. CDR3 nucleotide sequence: TGTGCCAGCTCACCACGCATGGGGGACACAGAGACCCAGTACTTG.